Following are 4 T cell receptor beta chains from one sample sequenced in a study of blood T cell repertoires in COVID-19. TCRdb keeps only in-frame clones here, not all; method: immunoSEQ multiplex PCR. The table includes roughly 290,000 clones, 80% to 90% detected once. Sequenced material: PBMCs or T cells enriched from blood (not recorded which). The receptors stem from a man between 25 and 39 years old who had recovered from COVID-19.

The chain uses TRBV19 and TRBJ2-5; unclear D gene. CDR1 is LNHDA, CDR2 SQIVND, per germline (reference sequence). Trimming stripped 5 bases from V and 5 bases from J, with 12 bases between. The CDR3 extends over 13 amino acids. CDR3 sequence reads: CASSGWASETQYF. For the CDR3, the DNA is TGTGCCAGTAGTGGCTGGGCCAGCGAGACCCAGTACTTC.

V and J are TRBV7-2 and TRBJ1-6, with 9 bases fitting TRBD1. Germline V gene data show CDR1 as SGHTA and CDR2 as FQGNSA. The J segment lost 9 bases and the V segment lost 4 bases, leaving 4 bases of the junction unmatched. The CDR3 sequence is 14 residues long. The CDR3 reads CASSSGQGGSPLHF. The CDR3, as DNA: TGTGCCAGCAGCTCGGGACAGGGTGGTTCACCCCTCCACTTT.

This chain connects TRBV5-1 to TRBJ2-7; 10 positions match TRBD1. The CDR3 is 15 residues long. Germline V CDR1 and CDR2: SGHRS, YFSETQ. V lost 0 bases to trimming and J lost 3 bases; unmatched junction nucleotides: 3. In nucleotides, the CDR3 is TGCGCCAGCAGCTTGGGAGGACAGGGGGACTACGAGCAGTACTTC. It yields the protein CASSLGGQGDYEQYF.

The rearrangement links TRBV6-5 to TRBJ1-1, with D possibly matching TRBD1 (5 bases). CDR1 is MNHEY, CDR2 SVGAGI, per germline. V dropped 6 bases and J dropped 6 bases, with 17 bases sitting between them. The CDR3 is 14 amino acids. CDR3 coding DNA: TGTGCCAGCAGGACATTCCGGGGGATGGCTGAAGCTTTCTTT. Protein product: CASRTFRGMAEAFF.